This is a list of T cell receptor beta chains from one sample in a study of beta chain features in type 1 diabetes. Repertoires were generated with immunoSEQ multiplex PCR, while TCRdb's copy carries only in-frame clones and drops some. The data show 250,000 to 350,000 clones, 11% to 15% seen once. Sequencing was done on a sample of central memory CD4+ T cells from blood. Receptors originate from a man aged 30 to 39 in good health. The CDR3 runs from the conserved cysteine through the conserved F or W. A D gene is named only where the DNA matches it firmly. The size field is filled for only some rows; it gives once, few, many or a size class.

j_gene,abundance,d_gene,v_gene,CDR3aa,CDR3nt
TRBJ1-2,-,-,TRBV5-4,CASSLRWDGYTF,TGTGCCAGCAGCTTGCGGTGGGATGGCTACACCTTC
TRBJ2-1,-,-,TRBV5-1,CASSLYGGSYNEQFF,TGCGCCAGCAGCTTGTATGGCGGATCCTACAATGAGCAGTTCTTC
TRBJ2-3,few,TRBD2,TRBV6-6,CASSAAGHTDTQYF,TGTGCCAGCAGTGCAGCGGGGCACACAGATACGCAGTATTTT
TRBJ1-5,-,-,TRBV10-3,CASKTLGTPGGQPQHF,TGTGCCAGCAAGACCTTGGGGACCCCGGGGGGTCAGCCCCAGCATTTT
TRBJ2-7,-,-,TRBV15,CATSRDFQGEQYF,TGTGCCACCAGCAGAGATTTCCAGGGCGAGCAGTACTTC
TRBJ1-1,few,-,TRBV6-6,CASSSGTVGF,TGTGCCAGCAGTTCCGGGACGGTGGGCTTT
TRBJ1-3,-,-,TRBV6-5,CASSSDRGRSGNTIYF,TGTGCCAGCAGTTCCGACCGGGGTCGCTCTGGAAACACCATATATTTT
TRBJ2-1,-,-,TRBV27,CASSFIGKHNEQFF,TGTGCCAGCAGTTTTATTGGAAAGCACAATGAGCAGTTCTTC
TRBJ2-3,few,-,TRBV19,CASTKGGATDTQYF,TGTGCCAGTACCAAGGGGGGTGCGACAGATACGCAGTATTTT
TRBJ1-2,few,-,TRBV7-2,CASSPNPYDSYGYTF,TGTGCCAGCAGCCCGAACCCGTACGATTCCTATGGCTACACCTTC
TRBJ1-6,few,-,TRBV5-8,CASSRTVSAGALHF,TGTGCCAGCAGCCGGACGGTATCGGCAGGGGCCCTCCACTTT
TRBJ2-3,-,-,TRBV5-4,CASSPGRGSGTDTQYF,TGTGCCAGCAGCCCGGGACGTGGATCTGGCACAGATACGCAGTATTTT
TRBJ2-5,few,TRBD2,TRBV7-7,CASSFGLATETQYF,TGTGCTAGCAGCTTTGGACTAGCGACAGAGACCCAGTACTTC
TRBJ2-3,-,TRBD2,TRBV2,CASSGGLAGADTQYF,TGTGCCAGCAGTGGAGGACTAGCGGGAGCAGATACGCAGTATTTT
TRBJ2-3,few,-,TRBV12-2,CASPSYWTARTDTQYF,TGTGCAAGTCCTTCTTATTGGACAGCCCGCACAGATACGCAGTATTTT
TRBJ1-6,-,-,TRBV6-5,CASSLKNNSPLHF,TGTGCCAGCAGTTTAAAGAATAATTCACCCCTCCACTTT
TRBJ2-6,-,-,TRBV7-8,CASSLRREAANVLTF,TGTGCCAGCAGCTTGAGGAGGGAAGCCGCCAACGTCCTGACTTTC
TRBJ1-1,-,TRBD1,TRBV4-3,CASSQDAGGPIPFF,TGCGCCAGCAGCCAAGATGCAGGGGGACCGATACCTTTCTTT
TRBJ2-3,-,-,TRBV9,CASSVEAADTQYF,TGTGCCAGCAGCGTAGAAGCGGCAGATACGCAGTATTTT
TRBJ1-2,few,-,TRBV30,CAWSAKGNYGYTF,TGTGCCTGGAGTGCTAAGGGAAACTATGGCTACACCTTC
TRBJ1-2,-,TRBD1,TRBV5-1,CASSRGGTRGIYGYTF,TGCGCCAGCAGCCGGGGCGGAACCAGGGGGATCTATGGCTACACCTTC
TRBJ2-7,few,TRBD1,TRBV25-1,CASTRTGTAYEQYF,TGTGCCAGCACAAGGACAGGGACAGCCTACGAGCAGTACTTC
TRBJ1-2,-,-,TRBV11-1,CASSLASGGAWGYTF,TGTGCCAGCAGCTTAGCGTCCGGGGGCGCTTGGGGCTACACCTTC
TRBJ1-5,few,TRBD1,TRBV5-5,CASSLVGTDQPQHF,TGTGCCAGCAGCTTGGTAGGGACAGATCAGCCCCAGCATTTT
TRBJ1-4,-,-,TRBV25-1,CASRGSLTTNEKLFF,TGTGCCAGCCGGGGAAGCTTGACAACTAATGAAAAACTGTTTTTT
TRBJ1-5,few,TRBD1,TRBV19,CASRTGPSNQPQHF,TGTGCCAGTAGGACAGGGCCGAGCAATCAGCCCCAGCATTTT
TRBJ1-2,-,TRBD1,TRBV6-6,CASSYPGQGHYGYTF,TGTGCCAGCAGTTACCCTGGACAGGGTCACTATGGCTACACCTTC
TRBJ2-1,-,TRBD1,TRBV7-9,CASSRRQGRDEQFF,TGTGCCAGCAGCCGTAGACAGGGGCGGGATGAGCAGTTCTTC
TRBJ2-1,few,-,TRBV4-3,CASSQNKLVGSYNEQFF,TGCGCCAGCAGCCAAAATAAACTAGTTGGCTCCTACAATGAGCAGTTCTTC
TRBJ2-5,-,-,TRBV5-4,CASSLGGIQETQYF,TGTGCCAGCAGCTTGGGGGGGATCCAAGAGACCCAGTACTTC
TRBJ2-1,few,TRBD2,TRBV4-3,CASSQALAASYNEQFF,TGCGCCAGCAGCCAGGCACTAGCGGCAAGCTACAATGAGCAGTTCTTC
TRBJ2-7,many,TRBD1,TRBV27,CASSSPTGAEQYF,TGTGCCAGCAGTTCCCCTACAGGGGCCGAGCAGTACTTC
TRBJ1-2,few,TRBD1,TRBV10-1,CASSSDRYRGYTF,TGCGCCAGCAGTTCGGACAGGTATCGTGGCTACACCTTC
TRBJ1-1,few,-,TRBV28,CASGRGITEAFF,TGTGCCTCCGGTCGGGGTATCACTGAAGCTTTCTTT
TRBJ1-2,-,-,TRBV6-5,CASSYLGRTNYGYTF,TGTGCCAGCAGTTACCTCGGTCGGACTAACTATGGCTACACCTTC
TRBJ1-2,-,-,TRBV7-9,CASSLVSQVYTF,TGTGCCAGCAGCTTGGTCTCACAGGTCTACACCTTC
TRBJ1-3,-,TRBD1,TRBV6-4,CASNNGGGARNTIYF,TGTGCCAGCAACAACGGAGGGGGCGCGCGGAACACCATATATTTT
TRBJ1-2,once,TRBD1,TRBV15,CATRGQGSGYGYTF,TGTGCCACCAGAGGACAGGGCAGTGGCTATGGCTACACCTTC
TRBJ2-6,-,-,TRBV5-1,CASKPSGANVLTF,TGCGCCAGCAAGCCCTCTGGGGCCAACGTCCTGACTTTC
TRBJ2-6,-,-,TRBV5-1,CASKEGSGANVLTF,TGCGCCAGCAAAGAGGGCTCTGGGGCCAACGTCCTGACTTTC
TRBJ1-3,few,-,TRBV10-3,CAIRTNQNTIYF,TGTGCCATCAGGACGAATCAAAACACCATATATTTT
TRBJ2-2,-,TRBD1,TRBV6-1,CASSGTGATGELFF,TGTGCCAGCAGCGGGACAGGGGCCACCGGGGAGCTGTTTTTT
TRBJ2-7,many,-,TRBV5-1,CASSSFGGSYEQYF,TGCGCCAGCAGCTCCTTCGGTGGCAGCTACGAGCAGTACTTC